A selection of T cell receptor beta chains follows, all from one sample in a study of blood T cells in healthy people across ages. Using its own MiXCR run on the 5' RACE reads, TCRdb lists one record per CDR3 protein. The sample lists about 640,000 distinct CDR3 sequences, roughly 58% seen once, with roughly 34% in the top ten. Sequenced sample: blood. These receptors came from a man in his sixties in good health. Both conserved end residues are part of each CDR3. The D gene is left open where the match is weak. Size is omitted from some rows. Given values are once, few, many or a class for expanded clones.

length | size | D | J | V | DNA | CDR3
13 | - | - | TRBJ2-5 | TRBV28 | TGTGCCAGCAGACCCCCGCCCAGGCATGAGCAGTACTTC | CASRPPPRHEQYF
15 | - | TRBD1 | TRBJ2-1 | TRBV28 | TGTGCCAGCAGCGGGAGACAGGGGGCGCTCGATGAGCAGTTCTTC | CASSGRQGALDEQFF
16 | - | TRBD1 | TRBJ2-1 | TRBV10-3 | TGTGCCATCAAAAGGGAGGGGACAGGGGCCTACAATGAGCAGTTCTTC | CAIKREGTGAYNEQFF
15 | - | - | TRBJ2-3 | TRBV7-8 | TGTGCCAGCAGCTTTCTGGGCGGTACTAGGGATACGCAGTATTTT | CASSFLGGTRDTQYF
15 | - | - | TRBJ2-1 | TRBV7-9 | TGTGCCAGCAGCTTAGACGTCGGGGGTTACAATGAGCAGTTCTTC | CASSLDVGGYNEQFF
13 | - | - | TRBJ1-1 | TRBV25-1 | TGTGCCAGCAGTGAATGGGGTAGATCTGAAGCTTTCTTT | CASSEWGRSEAFF
22 | few | TRBD2 | TRBJ2-1 | TRBV11-2 | TGTGCCAGCAGCTTCCCCCGTGTGACTAGCGGGGGGCGGGGGGCCTCCTACAATGAGCAGTTCTTC | CASSFPRVTSGGRGASYNEQFF
14 | - | TRBD2 | TRBJ2-3 | TRBV20-1 | TGCAGTGCCCCGACTAGCGGGGGGGATCAGACGCAGTATTTT | CSAPTSGGDQTQYF
14 | - | - | TRBJ1-2 | TRBV20-1 | TGCAGTGCTAGCCCGCCCGGGGGGGCCAAAGGCTACACCTTC | CSASPPGGAKGYTF
12 | few | - | TRBJ2-3 | TRBV29-1 | TGCAGCTCCTCCGTGGGGGGAGATACGCAGTATTTT | CSSSVGGDTQYF
15 | - | TRBD2 | TRBJ2-3 | TRBV6-5 | TGTGCCAGCAGTTACTCTAGCGGGGGATTAGATACGCAGTATTTT | CASSYSSGGLDTQYF
14 | - | - | TRBJ2-7 | TRBV7-9 | TGTGCCAGCAGCTTAGCTCTCAGCACCTACGAGCAGTACTTC | CASSLALSTYEQYF
17 | many | TRBD2 | TRBJ2-7 | TRBV5-1 | TGCGCCACCTACCCCCTCCGTAGCGGGGACCTATCCTACGAGCAGTACTTC | CATYPLRSGDLSYEQYF
14 | - | TRBD1 | TRBJ2-1 | TRBV4-1 | TGCGCCAGCAGATCCCCGGGACAGGGTTTTGAGCAGTTCTTC | CASRSPGQGFEQFF
18 | few | TRBD1 | TRBJ2-7 | TRBV7-2 | TGTGCCAGCAGCAGCCGGACAGGGGGCTTCTCTACTTTTCGCGAGCAGTACTTC | CASSSRTGGFSTFREQYF
13 | few | TRBD1 | TRBJ1-2 | TRBV24-1 | TGTGCCACCAGTGATGGGACAGTCTATGGCTACACCTTC | CATSDGTVYGYTF
15 | few | - | TRBJ2-3 | TRBV9 | TGTGCCAGCAGCTCCCACGGTGGGGCACCCGGTAGGCAGTATTTT | CASSSHGGAPGRQYF
13 | - | - | TRBJ2-3 | TRBV7-9 | TGTACCAGCAGCGTAGAGGGATCAGATACGCAGTATTTT | CTSSVEGSDTQYF
14 | - | TRBD1 | TRBJ2-2 | TRBV12-3/TRBV12-4 | TGTGCCAGCACGGACAGGGGAAGTGCCGGGGAGCTGTTTTTT | CASTDRGSAGELFF
14 | few | TRBD1 | TRBJ2-3 | TRBV10-3 | TGTGCCATCAGCCCGGGACAGGGGGCGGATACGCAGTATTTT | CAISPGQGADTQYF
13 | - | TRBD1 | TRBJ2-7 | TRBV7-2 | TGTGCCAGCGTCGACAGGGGGCGAATGGAGCAGTACTTC | CASVDRGRMEQYF
13 | - | TRBD1 | TRBJ1-1 | TRBV2 | TGTGCCAGCAGTGGGACAGGGTTCACTGAAGCTTTCTTT | CASSGTGFTEAFF
14 | - | - | TRBJ2-1 | TRBV6-5 | TGTGCCAGCAGTTTTGATCACTCCTACAATGAGCAGTTCTTC | CASSFDHSYNEQFF
13 | few | - | TRBJ2-5 | TRBV24-1 | TGTGCCACCAGTTTGGGGTTCTCAGAGACCCAGTACTTC | CATSLGFSETQYF
16 | - | TRBD1 | TRBJ1-1 | TRBV2 | TGTGCCAGCAGTGAGGGGACAGGAGGGGTGAACACTGAAGCTTTCTTT | CASSEGTGGVNTEAFF
14 | once | TRBD1 | TRBJ2-3 | TRBV20-1 | TGCAGTGCTGCAGGGGGCGAGGCGACAGATACGCAGTATTTT | CSAAGGEATDTQYF
15 | - | - | TRBJ2-5 | TRBV4-2 | TGTGCCAGCAGCCAGCCCTCAGGAGCAGAGGAGACCCAGTACTTC | CASSQPSGAEETQYF